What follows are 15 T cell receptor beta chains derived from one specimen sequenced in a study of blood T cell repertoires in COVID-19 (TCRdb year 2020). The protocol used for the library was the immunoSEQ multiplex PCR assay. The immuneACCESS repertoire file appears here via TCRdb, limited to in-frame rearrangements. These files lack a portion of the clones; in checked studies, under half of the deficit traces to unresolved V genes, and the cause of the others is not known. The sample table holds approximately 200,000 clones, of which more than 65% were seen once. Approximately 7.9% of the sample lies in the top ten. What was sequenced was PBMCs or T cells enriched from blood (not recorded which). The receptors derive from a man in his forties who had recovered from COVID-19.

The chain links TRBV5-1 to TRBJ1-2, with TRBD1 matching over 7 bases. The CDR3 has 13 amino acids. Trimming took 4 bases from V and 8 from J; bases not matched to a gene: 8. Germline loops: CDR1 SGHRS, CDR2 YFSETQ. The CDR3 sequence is CASSAGGREGYTF. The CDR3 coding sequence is TGCGCCAGCAGCGCAGGGGGTCGCGAGGGCTACACCTTC.

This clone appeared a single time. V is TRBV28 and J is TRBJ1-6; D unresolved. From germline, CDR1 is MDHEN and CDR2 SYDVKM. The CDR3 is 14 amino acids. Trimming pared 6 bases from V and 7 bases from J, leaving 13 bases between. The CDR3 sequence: CASRDGPGNSPLHF. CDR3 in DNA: TGTGCCAGCAGAGACGGACCGGGGAATTCACCCCTCCACTTT.

The CDR3 nucleotides are TGTGCCAGCAGCTCGGGACAAAGAAATTCACCCCTCCACTTT. The encoded protein is CASSSGQRNSPLHF. The chain employs TRBV5-4 and TRBJ1-6; weak D call: TRBD1 (6 bases). V was pared by 3 bases and J by 7 bases, with 11 bases between. The CDR3 runs 14 residues. In germline, CDR1 is SGHNT, CDR2 YYREEE (reference sequence).

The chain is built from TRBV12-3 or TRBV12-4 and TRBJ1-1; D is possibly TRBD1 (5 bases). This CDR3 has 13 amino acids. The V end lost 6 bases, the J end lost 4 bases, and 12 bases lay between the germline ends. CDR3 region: CASRQNGATEAFF. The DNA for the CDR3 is TGTGCCAGCAGACAAAATGGGGCCACTGAAGCTTTCTTT.

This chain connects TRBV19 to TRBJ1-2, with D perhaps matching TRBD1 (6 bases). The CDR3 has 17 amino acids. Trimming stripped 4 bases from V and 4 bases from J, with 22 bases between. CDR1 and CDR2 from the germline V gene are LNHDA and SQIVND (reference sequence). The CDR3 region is CASSSRTSGVNLYGYTF. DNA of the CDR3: TGTGCCAGTAGTAGCCGTACCTCAGGGGTCAACCTCTATGGCTACACCTTC. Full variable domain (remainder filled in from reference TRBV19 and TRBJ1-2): DGGITQSPKYLFRKEGQNVTLSCEQNLNHDAMYWYRQDPGQGLRLIYYSQIVNDFQKGDIAEGYSVSREKKESFPLTVTSAQKNPTAFYLCASSSRTSGVNLYGYTFGSGTRLTVV.

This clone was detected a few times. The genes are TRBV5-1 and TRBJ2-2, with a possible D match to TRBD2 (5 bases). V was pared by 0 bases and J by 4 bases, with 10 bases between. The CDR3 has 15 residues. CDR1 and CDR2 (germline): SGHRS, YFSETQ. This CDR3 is CASSLDAGVTGELFF. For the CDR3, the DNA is TGCGCCAGCAGCTTGGACGCGGGCGTCACCGGGGAGCTGTTTTTT. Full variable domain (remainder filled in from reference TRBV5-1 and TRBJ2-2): KAGVTQTPRYLIKTRGQQVTLSCSPISGHRSVSWYQQTPGQGLQFLFEYFSETQRNKGNFPGRFSGRQFSNSRSEMNVSTLELGDSALYLCASSLDAGVTGELFFGEGSRLTVL.

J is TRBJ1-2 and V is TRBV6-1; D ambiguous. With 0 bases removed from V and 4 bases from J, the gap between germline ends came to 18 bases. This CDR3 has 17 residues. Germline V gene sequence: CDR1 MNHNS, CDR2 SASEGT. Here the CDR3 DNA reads TGTGCCAGCAGTGAAGCCGAGATTGGAGAGATGACCTATGGCTACACCTTC. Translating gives CASSEAEIGEMTYGYTF.

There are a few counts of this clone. The CDR3 coding sequence is TGTGCCAGCAGCCAATCGGGGCACGGAGATACGCAGTATTTT. This translates into CASSQSGHGDTQYF. This chain links TRBV16 with TRBJ2-3; possible D gene TRBD1, 5 bases. The CDR3 is 14 residues long. V was shortened by 0 bases and J by 5 bases, with 9 bases between the two germline ends. Germline-derived CDR1 and CDR2 are KGHSY and FQNENV.

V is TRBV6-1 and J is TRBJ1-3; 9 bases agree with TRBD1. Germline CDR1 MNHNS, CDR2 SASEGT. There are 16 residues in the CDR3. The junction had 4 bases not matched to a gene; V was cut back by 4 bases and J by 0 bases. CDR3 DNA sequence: TGTGCCAGCAGTGGATTGACAGGGGGCTCTGGAAACACCATATATTTT. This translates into CASSGLTGGSGNTIYF.

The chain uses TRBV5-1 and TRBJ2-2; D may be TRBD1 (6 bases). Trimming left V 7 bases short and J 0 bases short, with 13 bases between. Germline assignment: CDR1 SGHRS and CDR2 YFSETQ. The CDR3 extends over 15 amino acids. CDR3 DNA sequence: TGCGCCAGCGCAAGGGGGTACGCGAACACCGGGGAGCTGTTTTTT. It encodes CASARGYANTGELFF.

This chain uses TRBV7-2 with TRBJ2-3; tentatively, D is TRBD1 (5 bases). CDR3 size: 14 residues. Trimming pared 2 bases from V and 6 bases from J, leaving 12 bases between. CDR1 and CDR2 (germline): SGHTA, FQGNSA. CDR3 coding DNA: TGTGCCAGCAGCTTAACCACAAAGGGGGATACGCAGTATTTT. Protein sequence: CASSLTTKGDTQYF.

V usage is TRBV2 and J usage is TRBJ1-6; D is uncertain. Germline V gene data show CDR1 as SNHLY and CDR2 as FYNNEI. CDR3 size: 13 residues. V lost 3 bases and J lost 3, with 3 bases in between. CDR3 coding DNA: TGTGCCAGCAGTGACCGCTATAATTCACCCCTCCACTTT. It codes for CASSDRYNSPLHF.

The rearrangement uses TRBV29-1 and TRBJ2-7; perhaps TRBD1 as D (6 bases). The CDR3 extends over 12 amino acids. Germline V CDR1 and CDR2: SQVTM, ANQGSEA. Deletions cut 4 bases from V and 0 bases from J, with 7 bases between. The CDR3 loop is CSVVGHSYEQYF. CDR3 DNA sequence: TGCAGCGTTGTGGGACACTCCTACGAGCAGTACTTC.

CDR3 DNA: TGTGCCAGCAGCCCAGGGTGGCAACAGCCCCAGCATTTT. Amino acids: CASSPGWQQPQHF. The J gene is TRBJ1-5, the V gene TRBV9; possible D gene TRBD1, 5 bases. Germline V gene sequence: CDR1 SGDLS, CDR2 YYNGEE. CDR3 length: 13 residues. Trimming removed 4 bases at V and 7 bases at J, with 12 bases between.

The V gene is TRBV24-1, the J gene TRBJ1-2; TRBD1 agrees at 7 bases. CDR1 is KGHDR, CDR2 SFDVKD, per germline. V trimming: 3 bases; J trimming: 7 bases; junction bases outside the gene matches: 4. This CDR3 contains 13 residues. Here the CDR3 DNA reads TGTGCCACCAGTGATATGCGACAGGGTGGCTACACCTTC. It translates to CATSDMRQGGYTF.